These 10 T cell receptor beta chains were all obtained from the same sample, sequenced in a study of molecular identifiers for immune sequencing clone quantification. TCRdb redid the calling of the PCR reads with MiXCR, one entry per CDR3 protein. The repertoire has around 54,000 distinct CDR3 sequences, around 27% of them found once; the top ten carry 1.5% to 2%. Sequencing was carried out using naive CD8+ T cells from blood, with Jurkat cell RNA spiked in. This sample's subset: FACS-sorted CD8+CD4-CCR7+CD45RA+ naive T cells. The receptor set was obtained from a human donor in good health. Some libraries in this study had Jurkat cell RNA spiked in.

In its sample, this clonotype was seen a few times. Compared with germline, one end of the junction differs, possibly owing to a read error. The V gene is TRBV12-3 or TRBV12-4, the J gene TRBJ2-1; TRBD2 agrees at 9 bases. There are 15 residues in the CDR3. The CDR3 bases are TGTGCCCGCAGTTTACGCGGGGGGGCGGGGAATGAGCAGTTCTTC. Translated, it gives CARSLRGGAGNEQFF.

To note about this clonotype: Possible read error: a much larger clone is one base away. V is TRBV7-8 and J is TRBJ2-3; 14 bases map to TRBD2. Germline V gene lookup returns CDR1 SGHVS and CDR2 FQNEAQ. This CDR3 has 19 amino acids. CDR3 bases: TGTGCCAGCAGCGGGACGGGACTAGCGGGGGAACTTAGCACAGATGCGCAGTATTTT. This gives the protein CASSGTGLAGELSTDAQYF. Full variable domain (missing parts from reference TRBV7-8 and TRBJ2-3): GAGVSQSPRYKVAKRGQDVALRCDPISGHVSLFWYQQALGQGPEFLTYFQNEAQLDKSGLPSDRFFAERPEGSVSTLKIQRTQQEDSAVYLCASSGTGLAGELSTDAQYFGPGTRLTVL.

This clonotype was observed at least ten times. The chain combines TRBV6-8 with TRBJ1-5; the D is unclear. The CDR3 has 15 amino acids. Trimming removed 6 bases from V and 0 bases from J, with 12 bases in between. Germline CDR1 and CDR2: MNHGY and SAAAGT. CDR3: CASSYVGDSNQPQHF. CDR3 in DNA: TGTGCCAGCAGCTACGTCGGGGATAGCAATCAGCCCCAGCATTTT.

This clonotype has a count of ten or more. This chain joins TRBV29-1 and TRBJ2-1; no clear D gene. The CDR3 runs to 13 residues. V lost 4 bases and J lost 1, with 8 bases in between. The germline gives CDR1 SQVTM, CDR2 ANQGSEA. CDR3 nucleotide sequence: TGCAGCGTTGTCATCGTTTCCTACAATGAGCAGTTCTTC. Encoded protein: CSVVIVSYNEQFF.

This clonotype was seen at least ten times. The J gene is TRBJ1-2, the V gene TRBV19, with unresolved D. The CDR3 contains 15 residues. V was shortened by 6 bases and J by 4 bases, with 18 bases between the two germline ends. In germline, CDR1 is LNHDA, CDR2 SQIVND (reference sequence). The CDR3 DNA reads TGTGCCAGTAGCACACGGCGGCAGGACGTCTATGGCTACACCTTC. This sequence encodes CASSTRRQDVYGYTF.

This clonotype occurred many times. The rearrangement uses TRBV10-3 and TRBJ2-5, with 8 bases aligning to TRBD1. The length of the CDR3 is 14 residues. Germline values: CDR1 ENHRY, CDR2 SYGVKD. J was trimmed by 5 bases and V by 4 bases; bases with no gene match: 6. The CDR3 spells CAISGTGGRETQYF. The CDR3 DNA reads as TGTGCCATCAGTGGTACAGGGGGTCGCGAGACCCAGTACTTC.

This clonotype was counted many times. The V gene is TRBV6-6, the J gene TRBJ2-1, with 8 bases identical to TRBD1. CDR1 and CDR2 from the germline V gene are MNHNY and SVGAGI (reference sequence). This CDR3 comprises 13 residues. J was trimmed by 5 bases and V by 10 bases; bases with no gene match: 7. The CDR3 bases are TGTGCCACCGCGGGACAGGTTAACAATGAGCAGTTCTTC. Protein: CATAGQVNNEQFF.

The chain has TRBV18 and TRBJ2-5; tentatively, D is TRBD2 (5 bases). Germline values: CDR1 KGHSH, CDR2 LQKENI. The CDR3 covers 15 residues. The V gene lost 4 bases and the J gene lost 3 bases, with 15 bases spanning the gap. The CDR3 DNA follows: TGTGCCAGCTCACAGAGCCTAGCCTCCAAAGAGACCCAGTACTTC. Translating gives CASSQSLASKETQYF.

The sample holds a few counts of this clonotype. V is TRBV27 and J is TRBJ2-7; D is unclear. V lost 5 bases and J lost 0, with 5 bases in between. The CDR3 length is 12 residues. CDR1 is MNHEY, CDR2 SMNVEV, per germline (reference sequence). This CDR3 reads CASSTSSYEQYF. Here the CDR3 DNA reads TGTGCCAGCAGTACCAGCTCCTACGAGCAGTACTTC.

This clonotype was counted a single time. A much larger clone sits a single nucleotide away, making a read error possible. The chain couples TRBV30 to TRBJ2-7; 10 bases line up with TRBD1. The germline V gene encodes CDR1 GTSNPN and CDR2 SVGIG (reference sequence). With 2 bases clipped from V and 6 bases from J, the junction kept 4 bases outside the gene matches. The CDR3 consists of 13 residues. The CDR3 protein is CAWSSGTGVEQYF. CDR3 nucleotides: TGTGCCTGGAGTTCGGGGACAGGGGTCGAGCAGTACTTC.